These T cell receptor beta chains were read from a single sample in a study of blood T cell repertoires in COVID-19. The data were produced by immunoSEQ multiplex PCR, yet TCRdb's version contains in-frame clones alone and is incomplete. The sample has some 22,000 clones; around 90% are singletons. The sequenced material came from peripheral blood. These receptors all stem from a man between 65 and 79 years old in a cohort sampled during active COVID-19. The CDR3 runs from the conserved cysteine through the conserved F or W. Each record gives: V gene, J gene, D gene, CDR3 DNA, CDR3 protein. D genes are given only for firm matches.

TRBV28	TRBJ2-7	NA	TGTGCCAGCAGTCCTCTCCGACAGTCCATAAACTACGAGCAGTACTTC	CASSPLRQSINYEQYF
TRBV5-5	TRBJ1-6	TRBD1	TGTGCCACCACGGACAGGATCGGTTCACCCCTCCACTTT	CATTDRIGSPLHF
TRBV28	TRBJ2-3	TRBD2	TGTGCCAGCAGTTTACCTCCTCTTAGACTAGCGGGAGGGGCAGATACGCAGTATTTT	CASSLPPLRLAGGADTQYF
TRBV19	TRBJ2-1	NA	TGTGCCAGTAGTATAGCTGGTACCCACCCGCGGGGCTACAATGAGCAGTTCTTC	CASSIAGTHPRGYNEQFF
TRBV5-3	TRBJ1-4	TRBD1	TGTGCCAGAAGCTGTTACGTGTGGGGACAGGGAGTCAAAAAACTGTTTTTT	CARSCYVWGQGVKKLFF
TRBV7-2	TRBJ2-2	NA	TGTGCCAGCAGCTTAGTAGAGTACACCGGGGAGCTGTTTTTT	CASSLVEYTGELFF
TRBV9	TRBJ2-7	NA	TGTGCCAGCAGCGTAGTGCCGAGCTCCTACGAGCAGTACTTC	CASSVVPSSYEQYF
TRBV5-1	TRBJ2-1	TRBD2	TGCGCCAGCAGCAGCAGGGTAGCGGGATACAATGAGCAGTTCTTC	CASSSRVAGYNEQFF
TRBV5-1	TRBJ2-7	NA	TGCGCCAGCAGCTTGGCCAGGGCCTACGAGCAGTACTTC	CASSLARAYEQYF
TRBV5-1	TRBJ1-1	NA	TGCGCCAGCAGATCGGGGGACCTGATTGGGAACACTGAAGCTTTCTTT	CASRSGDLIGNTEAFF
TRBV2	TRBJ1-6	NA	TGTGCCAGCAAGTGGAGCTCCTATAATTCACCCCTCCACTTT	CASKWSSYNSPLHF